This T cell receptor beta chain was documented in a study of vaccination and CD4 T cells after COVID-19. The sample holds a few counts of this clonotype. Antigen: not known. The treatment denotes: roughly 11-day PBMC culture with coronavirus spike peptide pools or control peptides (ViraFEST assay). At the Johns Hopkins FTIC core, DNA taken from cultured CD4+ T cells was sequenced by way of the Oncomine TCR Beta short-read assay. From the PCR reads, TCRdb called clonotypes with MiXCR, one entry per CDR3 protein. The repertoire holds 9,500 to 15,000 distinct CDR3 sequences, with 20% as singletons. This CDR3 comprises 12 residues. V lost 1 base, J lost 5 bases, and 5 bases lay in between. Germline values: CDR1 KGHSH, CDR2 LQKENI.

The receptor was derived from a human donor who received a COVID-19 vaccine. The material was CD4+ T cells from blood, cultured in vitro, obtained before SARS-CoV-2 vaccination. The V and J genes are TRBV18 and TRBJ1-2; D uncertain. CDR3 residues: CASSPRNYGYTF. The DNA of the CDR3 is TGTGCCAGCTCACCACGGAATTATGGCTACACCTTC.